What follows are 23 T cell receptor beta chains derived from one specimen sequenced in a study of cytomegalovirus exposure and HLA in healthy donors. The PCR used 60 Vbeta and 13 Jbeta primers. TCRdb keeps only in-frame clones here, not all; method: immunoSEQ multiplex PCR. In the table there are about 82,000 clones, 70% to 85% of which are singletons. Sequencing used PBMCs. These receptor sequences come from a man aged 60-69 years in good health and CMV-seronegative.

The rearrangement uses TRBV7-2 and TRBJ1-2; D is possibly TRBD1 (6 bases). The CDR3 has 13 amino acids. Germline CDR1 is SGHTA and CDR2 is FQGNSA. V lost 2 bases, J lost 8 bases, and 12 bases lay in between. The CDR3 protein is CASSLSSGDGYTF. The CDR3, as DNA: TGTGCCAGCAGCTTAAGCTCAGGGGACGGCTACACCTTC.

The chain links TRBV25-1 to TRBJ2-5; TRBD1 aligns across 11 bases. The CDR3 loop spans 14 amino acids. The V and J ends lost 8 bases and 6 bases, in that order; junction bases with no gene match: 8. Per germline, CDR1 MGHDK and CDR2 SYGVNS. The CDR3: CASRGQGALKTQYF. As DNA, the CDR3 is TGTGCCAGCCGTGGACAGGGGGCTTTGAAGACCCAGTACTTC.

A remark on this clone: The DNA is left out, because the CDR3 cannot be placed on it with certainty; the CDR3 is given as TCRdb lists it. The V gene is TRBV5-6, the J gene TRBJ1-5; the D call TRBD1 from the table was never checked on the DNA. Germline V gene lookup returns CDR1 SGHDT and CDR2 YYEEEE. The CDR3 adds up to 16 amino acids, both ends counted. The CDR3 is CASSFGSGQGGVPQHF.

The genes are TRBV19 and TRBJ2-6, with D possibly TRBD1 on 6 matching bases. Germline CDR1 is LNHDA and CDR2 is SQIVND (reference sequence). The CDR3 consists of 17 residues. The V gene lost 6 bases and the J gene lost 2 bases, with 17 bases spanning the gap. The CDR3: CASRLDSLNAGANVLTF. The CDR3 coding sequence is TGTGCCAGTAGGTTGGACAGTTTAAACGCTGGGGCCAACGTCCTGACTTTC. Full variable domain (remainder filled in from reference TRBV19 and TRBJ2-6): DGGITQSPKYLFRKEGQNVTLSCEQNLNHDAMYWYRQDPGQGLRLIYYSQIVNDFQKGDIAEGYSVSREKKESFPLTVTSAQKNPTAFYLCASRLDSLNAGANVLTFGAGSRLTVL.

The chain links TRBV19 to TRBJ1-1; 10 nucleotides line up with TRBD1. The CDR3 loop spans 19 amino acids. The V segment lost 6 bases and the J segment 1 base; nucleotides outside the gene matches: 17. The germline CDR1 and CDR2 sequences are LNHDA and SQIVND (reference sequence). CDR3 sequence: CASSPGQGRLLGRNTEAFF. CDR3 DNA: TGTGCCAGTAGCCCGGGACAGGGGAGGTTATTGGGTCGGAACACTGAAGCTTTCTTT.

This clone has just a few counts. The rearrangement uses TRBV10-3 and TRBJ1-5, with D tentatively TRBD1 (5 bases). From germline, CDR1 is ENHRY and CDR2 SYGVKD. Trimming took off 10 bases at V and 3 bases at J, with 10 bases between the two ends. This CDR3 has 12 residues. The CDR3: CATGGSNQPQHF. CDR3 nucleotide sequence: TGTGCCACCGGGGGTTCCAATCAGCCCCAGCATTTT.

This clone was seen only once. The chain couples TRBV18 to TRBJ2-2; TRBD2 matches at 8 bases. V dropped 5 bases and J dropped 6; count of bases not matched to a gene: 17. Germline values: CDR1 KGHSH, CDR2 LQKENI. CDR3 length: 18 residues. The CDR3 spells CASSMISWTSSVPGELFF. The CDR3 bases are TGTGCCAGCTCAATGATTTCTTGGACTAGCAGTGTCCCCGGGGAGCTGTTTTTT.

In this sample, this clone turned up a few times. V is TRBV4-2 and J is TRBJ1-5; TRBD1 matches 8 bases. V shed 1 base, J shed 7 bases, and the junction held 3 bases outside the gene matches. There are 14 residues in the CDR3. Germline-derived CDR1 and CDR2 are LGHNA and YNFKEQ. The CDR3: CASSQGTGYQPQHF. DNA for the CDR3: TGTGCCAGCAGCCAAGGGACAGGGTACCAGCCCCAGCATTTT.

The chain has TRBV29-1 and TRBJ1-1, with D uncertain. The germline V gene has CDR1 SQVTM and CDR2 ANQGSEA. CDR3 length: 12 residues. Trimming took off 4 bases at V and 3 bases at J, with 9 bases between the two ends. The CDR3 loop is CSVAGRDTEAFF. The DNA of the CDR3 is TGCAGCGTTGCGGGGAGGGACACTGAAGCTTTCTTT.

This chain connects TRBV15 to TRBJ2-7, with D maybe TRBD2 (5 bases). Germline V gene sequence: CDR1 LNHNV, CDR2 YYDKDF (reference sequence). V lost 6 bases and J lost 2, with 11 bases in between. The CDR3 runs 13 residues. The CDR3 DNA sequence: TGTGCCACCAGGAGTCCGGGAACCTACGAGCAGTACTTC. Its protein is CATRSPGTYEQYF.

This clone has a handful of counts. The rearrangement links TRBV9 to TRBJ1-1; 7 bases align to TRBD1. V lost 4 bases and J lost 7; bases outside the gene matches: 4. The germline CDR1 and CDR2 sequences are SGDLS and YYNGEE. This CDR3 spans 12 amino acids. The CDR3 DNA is TGTGCCAGCAGCCCGTCAGGGGGTGAAGCTTTCTTT. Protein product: CASSPSGGEAFF.

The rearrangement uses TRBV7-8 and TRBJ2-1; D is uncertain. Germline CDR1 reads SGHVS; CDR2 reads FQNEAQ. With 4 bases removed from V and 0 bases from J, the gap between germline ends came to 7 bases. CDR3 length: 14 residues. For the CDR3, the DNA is TGTGCCAGCAGCTACCCCAGCTCCTACAATGAGCAGTTCTTC. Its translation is CASSYPSSYNEQFF. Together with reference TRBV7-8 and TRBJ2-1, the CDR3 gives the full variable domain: GAGVSQSPRYKVAKRGQDVALRCDPISGHVSLFWYQQALGQGPEFLTYFQNEAQLDKSGLPSDRFFAERPEGSVSTLKIQRTQQEDSAVYLCASSYPSSYNEQFFGPGTRLTVL.

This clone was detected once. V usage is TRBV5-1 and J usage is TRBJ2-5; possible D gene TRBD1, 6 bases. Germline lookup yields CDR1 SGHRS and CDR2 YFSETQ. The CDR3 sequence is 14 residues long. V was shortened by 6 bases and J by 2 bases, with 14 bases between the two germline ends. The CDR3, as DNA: TGCGCCAGCACCGTCACAGGGAATCAAGAGACCCAGTACTTC. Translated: CASTVTGNQETQYF.

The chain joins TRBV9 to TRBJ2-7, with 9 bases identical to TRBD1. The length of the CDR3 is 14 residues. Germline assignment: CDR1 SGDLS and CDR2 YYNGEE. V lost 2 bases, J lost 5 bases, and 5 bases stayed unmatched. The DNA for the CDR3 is TGTGCCAGCAGCGTTGGGACAGGGATGGACGAGCAGTACTTC. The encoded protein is CASSVGTGMDEQYF.

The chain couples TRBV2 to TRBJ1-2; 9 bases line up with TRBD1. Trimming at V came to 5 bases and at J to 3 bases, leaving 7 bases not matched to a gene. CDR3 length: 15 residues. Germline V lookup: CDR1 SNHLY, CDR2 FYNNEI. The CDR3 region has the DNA TGTGCCAGCAGTCCCGGGACAGGGAGCCACTATGGCTACACCTTC. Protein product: CASSPGTGSHYGYTF.

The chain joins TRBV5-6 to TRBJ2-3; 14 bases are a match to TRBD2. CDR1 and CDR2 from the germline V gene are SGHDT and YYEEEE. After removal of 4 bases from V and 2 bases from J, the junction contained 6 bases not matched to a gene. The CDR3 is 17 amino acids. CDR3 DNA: TGTGCCAGCAGCGGGGGACTAGCGGGGGACCTCACAGATACGCAGTATTTT. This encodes CASSGGLAGDLTDTQYF.

CDR3 in amino acids: CASSLDQGVEQFF. In nucleotides, the CDR3 is TGCGCCAGCAGCTTGGATCAGGGGGTCGAGCAGTTCTTC. The chain combines TRBV5-1 with TRBJ2-1; 7 nucleotides line up with TRBD1. The CDR3 has 13 amino acids. The V and J ends lost 0 bases and 10 bases, in that order; junction bases with no gene match: 4. Germline CDR1 and CDR2: SGHRS and YFSETQ.

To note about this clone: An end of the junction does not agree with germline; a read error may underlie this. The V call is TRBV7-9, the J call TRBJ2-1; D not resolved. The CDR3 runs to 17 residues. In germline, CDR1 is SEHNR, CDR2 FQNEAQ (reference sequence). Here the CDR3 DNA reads TGTGCCAGCAACTTAGATGCTAGAATTCTCTCCTACAATGAGCAGTTCTTC. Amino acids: CASNLDARILSYNEQFF. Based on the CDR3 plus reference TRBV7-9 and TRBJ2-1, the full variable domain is DTGVSQNPRHKITKRGQNVTFRCDPISEHNRLYWYRQTLGQGPEFLTYFQNEAQLEKSRLLSDRFSAERPKGSFSTLEIQRTEQGDSAMYLCASNLDARILSYNEQFFGPGTRLTVL.

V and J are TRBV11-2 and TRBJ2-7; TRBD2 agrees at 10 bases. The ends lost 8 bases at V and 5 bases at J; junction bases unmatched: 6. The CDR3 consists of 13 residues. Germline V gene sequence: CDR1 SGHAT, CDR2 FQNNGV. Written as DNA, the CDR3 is TGTGCCAGCGGCCCCGGGACTAGCGACGAGCAGTACTTC. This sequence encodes CASGPGTSDEQYF.

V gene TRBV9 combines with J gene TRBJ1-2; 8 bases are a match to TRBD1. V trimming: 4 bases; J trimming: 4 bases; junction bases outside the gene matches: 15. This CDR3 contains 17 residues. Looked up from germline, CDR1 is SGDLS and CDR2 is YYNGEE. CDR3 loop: CASSPTPDRGGIYGYTF. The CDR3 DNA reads TGTGCCAGCAGCCCCACCCCCGACAGGGGAGGCATCTATGGCTACACCTTC.

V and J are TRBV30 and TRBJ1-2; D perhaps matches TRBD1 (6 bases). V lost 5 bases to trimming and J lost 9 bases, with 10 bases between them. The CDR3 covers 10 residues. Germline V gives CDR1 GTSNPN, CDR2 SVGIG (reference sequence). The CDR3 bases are TGTGCCTGGGGCAGGGGCAGCTACACCTTC. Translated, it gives CAWGRGSYTF.

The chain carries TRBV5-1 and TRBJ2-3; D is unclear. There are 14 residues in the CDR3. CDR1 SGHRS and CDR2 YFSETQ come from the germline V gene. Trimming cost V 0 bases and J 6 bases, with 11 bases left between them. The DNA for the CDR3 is TGCGCCAGCAGCTTGGGGGCCTTTCGGGATACGCAGTATTTT. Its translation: CASSLGAFRDTQYF. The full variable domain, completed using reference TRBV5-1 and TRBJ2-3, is KAGVTQTPRYLIKTRGQQVTLSCSPISGHRSVSWYQQTPGQGLQFLFEYFSETQRNKGNFPGRFSGRQFSNSRSEMNVSTLELGDSALYLCASSLGAFRDTQYFGPGTRLTVL.

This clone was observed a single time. For the CDR3, the DNA is TGTGCCAGCAGTTTACAGATTTCCAATCAGCCCCAGCATTTT. Amino acid sequence: CASSLQISNQPQHF. The chain joins TRBV6-1 to TRBJ1-5; no definite D call. V lost 5 bases and J 3 bases, leaving 11 bases between the germline ends. The CDR3 sequence is 14 residues long. Germline CDR1 is MNHNS and CDR2 is SASEGT.